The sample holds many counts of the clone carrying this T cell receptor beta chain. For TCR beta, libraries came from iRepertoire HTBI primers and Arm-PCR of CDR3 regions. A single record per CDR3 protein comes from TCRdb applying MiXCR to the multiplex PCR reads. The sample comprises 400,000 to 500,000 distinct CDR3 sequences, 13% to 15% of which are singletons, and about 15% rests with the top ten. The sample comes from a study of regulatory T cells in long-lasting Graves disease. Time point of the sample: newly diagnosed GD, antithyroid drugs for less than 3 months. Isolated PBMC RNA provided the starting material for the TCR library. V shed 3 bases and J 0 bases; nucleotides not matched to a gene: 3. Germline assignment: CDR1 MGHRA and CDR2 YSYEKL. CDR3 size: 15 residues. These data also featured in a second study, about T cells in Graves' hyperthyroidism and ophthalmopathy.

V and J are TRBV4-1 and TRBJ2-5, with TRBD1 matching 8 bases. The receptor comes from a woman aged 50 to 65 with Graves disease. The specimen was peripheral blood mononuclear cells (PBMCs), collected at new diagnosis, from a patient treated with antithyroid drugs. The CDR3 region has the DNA TGCGCCAGCAGCCACTTGGGACAGGACCAAGAGACCCAGTACTTC. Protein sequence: CASSHLGQDQETQYF.